A selection of T cell receptor beta chains follows, all from one sample in a study of vaccination and CD4 T cells after COVID-19. TCRdb re-called the PCR reads with MiXCR, one entry per CDR3 protein. Of about 7,300 distinct CDR3 sequences in the sample, 51% are singletons; the top ten hold roughly 33%. The antigens of these receptors remain unknown. Sequencing used CD4+ T cells from blood, cultured in vitro. Every receptor here comes from a human donor who had recovered from COVID-19. CDR3s include the opening cysteine and the closing phenylalanine or tryptophan. D genes are given only for firm matches. Size tells how often a clone was seen (once, few, many) or the class of an expanded clone, and some rows leave it out.

abundance	d_gene	v_gene	j_gene	CDR3aa	CDR3nt
NA	NA	TRBV5-1	TRBJ2-7	CASSLGTTAYEQYF	TGCGCCAGCAGCTTGGGGACAACCGCCTACGAGCAGTACTTC
NA	NA	TRBV20-1	TRBJ2-7	CSARGVTGEQYF	TGCAGTGCTAGGGGGGTAACGGGGGAGCAGTACTTC
NA	TRBD1	TRBV19	TRBJ2-2	CASSTTARDRANTGELFF	TGTGCCAGTAGTACCACAGCCAGGGACAGAGCGAACACCGGGGAGCTGTTTTTT
NA	NA	TRBV7-2	TRBJ1-1	CASSPSALRNTEAFF	TGTGCCAGCAGCCCGTCGGCCTTAAGGAACACTGAAGCTTTCTTT
few	NA	TRBV20-1	TRBJ1-1	CSARPGSAQNTEAFF	TGCAGTGCGAGACCCGGGTCAGCTCAGAACACTGAAGCTTTCTTT
few	TRBD2	TRBV6-2/TRBV6-3	TRBJ2-1	CASELAGGNEQFF	TGTGCCAGTGAACTAGCGGGAGGGAATGAGCAGTTCTTC
NA	TRBD2	TRBV7-2	TRBJ2-3	CASSLVVSGGARDTQYF	TGTGCCAGCAGCTTAGTGGTTAGCGGGGGGGCAAGAGATACGCAGTATTTT
NA	TRBD1	TRBV15	TRBJ2-7	CATSSYRGENYEQYF	TGTGCCACCAGCAGCTACAGGGGGGAAAACTACGAGCAGTACTTC
NA	TRBD2	TRBV7-9	TRBJ2-1	CASSLQKRLAVRNEQFF	TGTGCCAGCAGCCTGCAGAAAAGGCTAGCGGTTAGGAATGAGCAGTTCTTC
few	NA	TRBV10-1	TRBJ1-5	CASRRLMSNQPQHF	TGCGCCAGCAGGAGGCTGATGAGCAATCAGCCCCAGCATTTT
NA	NA	TRBV7-2	TRBJ2-3	CASSLEPINGDTQYF	TGTGCCAGCAGCTTAGAGCCCATTAATGGAGATACGCAGTATTTT
NA	TRBD1	TRBV6-1	TRBJ2-6	CAMRGPGANVLTF	TGTGCCATGAGGGGGCCTGGGGCCAACGTCCTGACTTTC
NA	NA	TRBV10-3	TRBJ1-1	CAIMQNTEAFF	TGTGCCATCATGCAGAACACTGAAGCTTTCTTT
few	NA	TRBV7-6	TRBJ2-7	CASSLWSQASAYEQYF	TGTGCCAGCAGCTTATGGTCCCAGGCAAGTGCCTACGAGCAGTACTTC
few	NA	TRBV7-2	TRBJ2-3	CASSLGPGGAGDTQYF	TGTGCCAGCAGCTTAGGCCCCGGGGGAGCGGGAGATACGCAGTATTTT
NA	NA	TRBV24-1	TRBJ2-1	CATSDLGNEQFF	TGTGCCACCAGTGATTTGGGTAATGAGCAGTTCTTC
NA	NA	TRBV15	TRBJ2-3	CATSIDKVNTQYF	TGTGCCACCAGCATAGATAAGGTTAATACGCAGTATTTT
few	NA	TRBV19	TRBJ1-2	CASSIIGVGYTF	TGTGCCAGTAGTATTATCGGGGTCGGCTACACCTTC
NA	NA	TRBV27	TRBJ1-3	CASRAGTIGNTIYF	TGTGCCAGCAGAGCCGGGACAATCGGAAACACCATATATTTT
NA	TRBD1	TRBV7-8	TRBJ1-4	CASSFDRAANEKLFF	TGTGCCAGCAGCTTTGACAGGGCTGCTAATGAAAAACTGTTTTTT
NA	TRBD2	TRBV6-5	TRBJ2-2	CATSYWGGRGTGELFF	TGTGCCACCAGTTATTGGGGAGGGCGCGGCACCGGGGAGCTGTTTTTT
NA	NA	TRBV10-3	TRBJ2-7	CAIRGDSPDFYEQYF	TGTGCCATCAGGGGGGACTCCCCAGACTTCTACGAGCAGTACTTC
few	TRBD1	TRBV20-1	TRBJ2-2	CSATREGAGSGELFF	TGCAGTGCCACACGTGAGGGGGCTGGATCCGGGGAGCTGTTTTTT
NA	TRBD2	TRBV11-2	TRBJ2-1	CASSLSGRGEGDEQFF	TGTGCCAGCAGCTTATCCGGGAGGGGAGAGGGGGATGAGCAGTTCTTC
NA	TRBD1	TRBV7-9	TRBJ1-2	CASSSLSDRGNYGYTF	TGTGCCAGCAGCTCCCTTTCGGACAGGGGGAACTATGGCTACACCTTC
NA	TRBD1	TRBV20-1	TRBJ1-1	CSASFLGQGGTEAFF	TGCAGTGCTAGTTTTTTGGGACAGGGAGGCACTGAAGCTTTCTTT
NA	NA	TRBV18	TRBJ1-1	CASSPRGNTEAFF	TGTGCCAGCTCACCCCGGGGGAACACTGAAGCTTTCTTT
NA	NA	TRBV19	TRBJ1-1	CASKAGVMNTEAFF	TGTGCCAGCAAGGCAGGGGTAATGAACACTGAAGCTTTCTTT
few	NA	TRBV11-3	TRBJ1-1	CATRRRNTEAFF	TGTGCCACCCGACGCCGGAACACTGAAGCTTTCTTT
NA	TRBD1	TRBV19	TRBJ1-2	CASRRQGGGYTF	TGTGCCAGTAGACGACAGGGAGGTGGCTACACCTTC
NA	NA	TRBV4-1	TRBJ2-1	CASSDRSRSSYNEQFF	TGCGCCAGCAGCGACCGTAGCCGTAGCTCCTACAATGAGCAGTTCTTC
NA	NA	TRBV6-2/TRBV6-3	TRBJ1-1	CASSYLKLMNTEAFF	TGTGCCAGCAGTTACCTGAAGTTAATGAACACTGAAGCTTTCTTT
NA	NA	TRBV6-1	TRBJ1-1	CASSRGPPGTEAFF	TGTGCCAGCAGTCGCGGGCCGCCGGGCACTGAAGCTTTCTTT
few	TRBD1	TRBV6-2/TRBV6-3	TRBJ1-2	CASSYSTGNYGYTF	TGTGCCAGCAGTTACTCGACAGGGAACTATGGCTACACCTTC
NA	NA	TRBV27	TRBJ2-2	CASSLTKGELFF	TGTGCCAGCAGTTTGACGAAAGGGGAGCTGTTTTTT
few	TRBD1	TRBV6-1	TRBJ2-3	CASRLGGATDTQYF	TGTGCCAGCAGACTAGGGGGCGCCACAGATACGCAGTATTTT
NA	NA	TRBV10-3	TRBJ2-7	CAITDYLVGYEQYF	TGTGCCATCACCGACTATTTGGTTGGCTACGAGCAGTACTTC
few	NA	TRBV19	TRBJ1-5	CASSIATGADQPQHF	TGTGCCAGTAGTATCGCGACAGGAGCCGATCAGCCCCAGCATTTT
NA	NA	TRBV20-1	TRBJ1-1	CSARETGNTEAFF	TGCAGTGCTAGAGAAACAGGGAACACTGAAGCTTTCTTT
few	NA	TRBV20-1	TRBJ2-5	CSARDLAAQETQYF	TGCAGTGCTAGAGATCTCGCTGCCCAAGAGACCCAGTACTTC
NA	NA	TRBV11-3	TRBJ1-2	CASSLEGRDGNYGYTF	TGTGCCAGCAGCTTAGAGGGCAGGGACGGTAACTATGGCTACACCTTC
few	NA	TRBV2	TRBJ1-5	CASKGTSMRPQHF	TGTGCCAGCAAGGGTACGAGTATGAGGCCCCAGCATTTT
NA	NA	TRBV12-3/TRBV12-4	TRBJ1-1	CASRLTTARNTEAFF	TGTGCCAGCAGACTCACGACAGCCCGGAACACTGAAGCTTTCTTT